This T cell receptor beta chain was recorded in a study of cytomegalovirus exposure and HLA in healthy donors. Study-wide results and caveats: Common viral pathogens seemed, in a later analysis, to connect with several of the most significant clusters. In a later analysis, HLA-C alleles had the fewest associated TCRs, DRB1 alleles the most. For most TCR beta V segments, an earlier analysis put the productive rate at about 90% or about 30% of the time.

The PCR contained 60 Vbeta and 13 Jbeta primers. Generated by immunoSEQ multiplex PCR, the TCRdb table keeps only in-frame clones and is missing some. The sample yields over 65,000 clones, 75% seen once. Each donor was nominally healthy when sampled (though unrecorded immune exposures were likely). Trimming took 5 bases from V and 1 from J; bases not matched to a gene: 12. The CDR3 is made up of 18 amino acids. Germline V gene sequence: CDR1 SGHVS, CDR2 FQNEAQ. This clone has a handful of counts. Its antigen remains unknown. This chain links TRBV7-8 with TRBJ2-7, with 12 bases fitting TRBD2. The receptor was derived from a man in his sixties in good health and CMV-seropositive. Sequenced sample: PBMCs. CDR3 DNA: TGTGCCAGCAGCCCTCATGACCGTCTAGCGGGAGGGTCCTACGAGCAGTACTTC. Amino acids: CASSPHDRLAGGSYEQYF.